A selection of T cell receptor beta chains follows, all from one sample in a study of CD4+ T cells in melanoma. The method was immunoSEQ multiplex PCR; TCRdb's version includes in-frame clones alone and lacks a portion of them. The sample yields about 110,000 clones, 92% seen once. Sequencing input: peripheral blood. These receptors were collected from a human donor with melanoma. Both conserved end residues are part of each CDR3. D genes are given only for firm matches. Rows give clone size only sometimes, using once, few, many, or a class for an expanded clone.

.,TRBJ2-7,18,TRBV4-3,TRBD2,CASSQDRASGSLLGEQYF,TGCGCCAGCAGCCAAGATAGGGCTAGCGGGAGCCTACTAGGGGAGCAGTACTTC
.,TRBJ1-1,14,TRBV2,TRBD1,CASSREQGATEAFF,TGTGCCAGCAGTCGTGAACAGGGGGCCACTGAAGCTTTCTTT
.,TRBJ1-4,12,TRBV4-1,.,CASSPREEKLFF,TGCGCCAGCAGCCCCCGGGAAGAAAAACTGTTTTTT
.,TRBJ2-7,16,TRBV28,.,CASSSQGLQGGDEQYF,TGTGCCAGCAGTTCCCAAGGTTTACAGGGTGGGGACGAGCAGTACTTC
.,TRBJ2-5,13,TRBV4-3,.,CASSQREQETQYF,TGCGCCAGCAGCCAACGGGAGCAAGAGACCCAGTACTTC
.,TRBJ2-3,16,TRBV5-6,.,CASSLVYSPSTDTQYF,TGTGCCAGCAGCTTGGTGTACTCACCAAGCACAGATACGCAGTATTTT
.,TRBJ2-7,15,TRBV11-1,TRBD2,CASSLLSASGYEQYF,TGTGCCAGCAGCTTATTATCCGCTAGCGGGTACGAGCAGTACTTC
.,TRBJ2-1,15,TRBV7-6,TRBD2,CASSLSTSAHNEQFF,TGTGCCAGCAGCTTATCCACTAGCGCCCACAATGAGCAGTTCTTC
.,TRBJ1-4,14,TRBV19,.,CASSLQGADEKLFF,TGTGCCAGTAGTCTGCAGGGCGCCGATGAAAAACTGTTTTTT
.,TRBJ1-2,13,TRBV11-2,.,CASSSGTSYGYTF,TGTGCCAGCAGCTCCGGGACATCTTATGGCTACACCTTC
few,TRBJ2-7,15,TRBV28,TRBD1,CASNGPTGTAYEQYF,TGTGCCAGCAACGGACCGACCGGGACAGCCTACGAGCAGTACTTC
.,TRBJ2-3,13,TRBV19,.,CASSIAGTDTQYF,TGTGCCAGTAGTATCGCAGGGACAGATACGCAGTATTTT
.,TRBJ2-1,14,TRBV7-3,TRBD2,CASSSQRGGNEQFF,TGTGCCAGCAGCTCACAGCGGGGGGGCAATGAGCAGTTCTTC
.,TRBJ2-3,14,TRBV5-1,.,CASSLRLTTDTQYF,TGCGCCAGCAGCTTGAGACTAACGACAGATACGCAGTATTTT
.,TRBJ2-5,13,TRBV15,.,CATSRHYQETQYF,TGTGCCACCAGCAGGCACTACCAAGAGACCCAGTACTTC
.,TRBJ2-3,16,TRBV5-1,TRBD2,CASSLATSGGTDTQYF,TGCGCCAGCAGCTTGGCGACTAGCGGGGGTACAGATACGCAGTATTTT
.,TRBJ1-2,15,TRBV7-8,.,CASSTGQTLGDGYTF,TGTGCCAGCAGCACCGGACAGACGCTTGGGGATGGCTACACCTTC
.,TRBJ2-1,15,TRBV6-4,.,CASSVDLMPYNEQFF,TGTGCCAGCAGTGTTGACCTTATGCCCTACAATGAGCAGTTCTTC
.,TRBJ1-6,15,TRBV12-5,.,CASGLIRPDNSPLHF,TGTGCTAGTGGTTTGATAAGGCCGGATAATTCACCCCTCCACTTT
many,TRBJ1-5,13,TRBV9,.,CASSVGAGGPQHF,TGTGCCAGCAGCGTAGGAGCAGGTGGGCCCCAGCATTTT
.,TRBJ2-1,14,TRBV11-2,.,CASSHYGGGHEQFF,TGTGCCAGCAGTCATTACGGAGGGGGGCATGAGCAGTTCTTC
.,TRBJ2-3,14,TRBV7-3,.,CASSLGGRTDTQYF,TGTGCCAGCAGCTTAGGGGGGCGGACAGATACGCAGTATTTT